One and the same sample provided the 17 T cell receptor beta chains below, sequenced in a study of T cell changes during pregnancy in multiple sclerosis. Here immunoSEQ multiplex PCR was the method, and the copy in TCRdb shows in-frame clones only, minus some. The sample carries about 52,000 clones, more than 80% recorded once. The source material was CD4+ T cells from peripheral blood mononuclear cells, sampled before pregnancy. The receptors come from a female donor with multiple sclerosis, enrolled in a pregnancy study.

CDR3 sequence (DNA): TGCACCAGCAGCCACGTAGCGGGAGAGGGGCCCTACGAGCAGTACTTC. It specifies CTSSHVAGEGPYEQYF. The chain uses TRBV1 and TRBJ2-7; no DNA check was done on the table's D call, TRBD2. TRBV1 counts as a pseudogene. This CDR3 is built from 16 residues.

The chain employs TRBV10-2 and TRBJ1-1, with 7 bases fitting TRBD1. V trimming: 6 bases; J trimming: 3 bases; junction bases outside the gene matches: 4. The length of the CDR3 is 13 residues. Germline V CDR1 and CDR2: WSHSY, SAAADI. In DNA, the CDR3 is TGCGCCAGCAGGGACAGGTTGGACACTGAAGCTTTCTTT. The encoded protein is CASRDRLDTEAFF.

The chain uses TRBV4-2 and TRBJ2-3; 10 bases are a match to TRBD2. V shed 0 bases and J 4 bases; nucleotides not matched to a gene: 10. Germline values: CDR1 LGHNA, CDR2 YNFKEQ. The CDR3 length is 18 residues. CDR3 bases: TGTGCCAGCAGCCAAGAAGGCGGGGGGCTAGCGGGAGCAGATACGCAGTATTTT. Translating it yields CASSQEGGGLAGADTQYF.

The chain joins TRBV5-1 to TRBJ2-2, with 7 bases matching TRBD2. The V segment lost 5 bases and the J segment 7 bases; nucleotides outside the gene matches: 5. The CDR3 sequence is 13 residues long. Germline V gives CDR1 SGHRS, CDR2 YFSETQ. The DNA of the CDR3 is TGCGCCAGCAGACCCGGACTAGACGGGGAGCTGTTTTTT. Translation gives CASRPGLDGELFF.

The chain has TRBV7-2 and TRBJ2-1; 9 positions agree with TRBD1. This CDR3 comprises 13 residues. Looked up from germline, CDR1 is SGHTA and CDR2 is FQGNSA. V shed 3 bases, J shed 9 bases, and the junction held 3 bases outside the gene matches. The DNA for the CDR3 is TGTGCCAGCAGCTTTACAGGGGGCGGTGAGCAGTTCTTC. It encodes CASSFTGGGEQFF.

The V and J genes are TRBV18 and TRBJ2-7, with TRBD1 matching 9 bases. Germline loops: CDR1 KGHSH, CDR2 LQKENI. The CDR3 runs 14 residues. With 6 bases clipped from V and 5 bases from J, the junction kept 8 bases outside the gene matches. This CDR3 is CASSAGQGGNEQYF. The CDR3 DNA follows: TGTGCCAGCTCGGCGGGACAGGGAGGTAACGAGCAGTACTTC.

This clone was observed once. CDR3 amino acids: CASSLPEIAGYPEAFF. The CDR3 region has the DNA TGTGCCAGCAGCTTGCCTGAGATAGCGGGGTATCCTGAAGCTTTCTTT. The J gene is TRBJ1-1, the V gene TRBV5-5, with D unclear. CDR1 SGHKS and CDR2 YYEKEE come from the germline V gene (reference sequence). This CDR3 is 16 amino acids long. The ends were cut back, 1 base at V and 6 bases at J, with 19 bases in the middle. Combining the CDR3 with reference TRBV5-5 and TRBJ1-1 gives the whole variable domain DAGVTQSPTHLIKTRGQQVTLRCSPISGHKSVSWYQQVLGQGPQFIFQYYEKEERGRGNFPDRFSARQFPNYSSELNVNALLLGDSALYLCASSLPEIAGYPEAFFGQGTRLTVV.

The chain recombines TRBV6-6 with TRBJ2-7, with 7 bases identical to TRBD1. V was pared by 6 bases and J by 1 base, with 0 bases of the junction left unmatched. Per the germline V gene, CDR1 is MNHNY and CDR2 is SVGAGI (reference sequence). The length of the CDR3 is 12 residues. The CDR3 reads CASRDRSYEQYF. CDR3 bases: TGTGCCAGCAGGGACAGGTCCTACGAGCAGTACTTC.

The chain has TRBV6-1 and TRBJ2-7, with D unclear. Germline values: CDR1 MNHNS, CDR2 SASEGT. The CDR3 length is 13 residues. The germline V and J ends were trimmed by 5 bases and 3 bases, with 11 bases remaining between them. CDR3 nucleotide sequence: TGTGCCAGCAGTTTAGAGACACACTACGAGCAGTACTTC. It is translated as CASSLETHYEQYF.

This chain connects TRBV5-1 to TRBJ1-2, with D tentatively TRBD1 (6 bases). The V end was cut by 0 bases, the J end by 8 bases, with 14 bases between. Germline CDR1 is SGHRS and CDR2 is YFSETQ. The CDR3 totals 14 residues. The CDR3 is CASSLDGRGQGYTF. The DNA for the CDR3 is TGCGCCAGCAGCTTGGATGGCAGGGGACAAGGCTACACCTTC.

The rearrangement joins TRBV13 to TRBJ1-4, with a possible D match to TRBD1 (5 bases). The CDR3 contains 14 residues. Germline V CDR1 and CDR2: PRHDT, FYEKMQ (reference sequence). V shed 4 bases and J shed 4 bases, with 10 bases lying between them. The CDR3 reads CASSSGGGNEKLFF. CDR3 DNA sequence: TGTGCCAGCAGCTCGGGGGGGGGTAATGAAAAACTGTTTTTT.

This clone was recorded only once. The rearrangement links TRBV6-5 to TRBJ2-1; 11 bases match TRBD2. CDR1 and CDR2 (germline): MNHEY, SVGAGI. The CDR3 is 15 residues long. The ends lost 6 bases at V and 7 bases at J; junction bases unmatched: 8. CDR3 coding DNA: TGTGCCAGCAGACCCACTAGCGGGAGACGGAATGAGCAGTTCTTC. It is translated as CASRPTSGRRNEQFF.

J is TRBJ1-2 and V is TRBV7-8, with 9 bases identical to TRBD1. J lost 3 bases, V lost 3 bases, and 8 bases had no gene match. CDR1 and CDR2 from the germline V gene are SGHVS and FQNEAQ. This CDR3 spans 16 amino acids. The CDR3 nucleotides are TGTGCCAGCAGCTTGCGACCCGGACAGGGGTACTATGGCTACACCTTC. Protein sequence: CASSLRPGQGYYGYTF.

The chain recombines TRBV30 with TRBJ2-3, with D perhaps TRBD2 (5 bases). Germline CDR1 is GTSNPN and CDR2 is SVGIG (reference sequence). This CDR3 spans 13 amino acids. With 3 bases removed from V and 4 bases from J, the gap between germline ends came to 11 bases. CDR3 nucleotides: TGTGCCTGGAGGGCCGCGGGCGCAGATACGCAGTATTTT. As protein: CAWRAAGADTQYF.

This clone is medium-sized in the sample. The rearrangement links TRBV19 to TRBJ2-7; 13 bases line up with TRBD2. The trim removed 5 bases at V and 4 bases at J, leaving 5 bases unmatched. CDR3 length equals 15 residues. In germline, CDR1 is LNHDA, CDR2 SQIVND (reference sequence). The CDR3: CASSPGTSGAYEQYF. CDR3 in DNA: TGTGCCAGTAGTCCAGGGACTAGCGGGGCATACGAGCAGTACTTC.

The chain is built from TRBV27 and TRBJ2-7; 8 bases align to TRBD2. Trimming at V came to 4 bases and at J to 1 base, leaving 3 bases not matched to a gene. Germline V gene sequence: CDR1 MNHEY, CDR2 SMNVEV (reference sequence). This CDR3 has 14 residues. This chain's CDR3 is CASSSSGSSYEQYF. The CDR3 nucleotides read TGTGCCAGCAGTTCTAGCGGGTCGTCCTACGAGCAGTACTTC.

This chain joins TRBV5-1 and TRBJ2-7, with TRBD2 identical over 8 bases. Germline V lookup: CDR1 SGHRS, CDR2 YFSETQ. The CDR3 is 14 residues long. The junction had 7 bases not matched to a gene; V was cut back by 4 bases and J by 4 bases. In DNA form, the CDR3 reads TGCGCCAGCAGCCTGGGACTAGTGGGATACGAGCAGTACTTC. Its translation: CASSLGLVGYEQYF.